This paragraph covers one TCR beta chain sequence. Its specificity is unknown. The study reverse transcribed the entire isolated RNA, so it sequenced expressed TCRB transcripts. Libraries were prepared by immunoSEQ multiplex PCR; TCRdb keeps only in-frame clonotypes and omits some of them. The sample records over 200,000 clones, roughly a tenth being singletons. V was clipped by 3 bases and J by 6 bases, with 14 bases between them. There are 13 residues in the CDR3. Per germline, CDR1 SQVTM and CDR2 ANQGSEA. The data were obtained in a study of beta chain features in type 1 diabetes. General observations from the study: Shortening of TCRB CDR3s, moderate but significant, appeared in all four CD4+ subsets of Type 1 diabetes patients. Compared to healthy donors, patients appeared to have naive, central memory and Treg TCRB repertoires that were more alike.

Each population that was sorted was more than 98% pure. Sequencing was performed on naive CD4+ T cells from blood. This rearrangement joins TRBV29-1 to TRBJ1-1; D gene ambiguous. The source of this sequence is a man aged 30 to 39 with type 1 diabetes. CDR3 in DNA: TGCAGCGTTGATACCCCAGGAAAAGCTGAAGCTTTCTTT. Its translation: CSVDTPGKAEAFF.